This TCR beta chain was profiled in a study of CD8+CD57+ T cells in acquired aplastic anemia. Study-wide context: Around 3.5 ug was the average amount of DNA from sorted CD4+ and CD8+ cells. Overall study results and limits: Between the patient and control groups, CD8+ Simpson's diversity did not differ significantly. Roughly 31 was the count of CD8+ CDR3 sequences that patients shared with controls.

Template material for TCR beta VDJ and CDR3 profiling consisted of genomic DNA. One entry per CDR3 protein results from TCRdb running MiXCR on the reads. The sample carries some 150,000 distinct CDR3 sequences, about two thirds recorded once. On this clonotype: Its antigen is not known.

Germline V gene data show CDR1 as DFQATT and CDR2 as SNEGSKA (reference sequence). The CDR3 is 16 amino acids. The V segment lost 3 bases and the J segment 2 bases; nucleotides outside the gene matches: 12. The patients chosen for sequencing had shown expansion of CD8+CD57+ cells (detected by flow cytometry). Severe acquired aplastic anemia was present in every patient. V and J are TRBV20-1 and TRBJ2-7, with 8 bases that match TRBD2. The sample taken for sequencing was sorted CD4+, CD8+, or CD8+CD57+ T cells (not recorded which) from PBMCs. The clonotype comes from a human donor with aplastic anemia. The CDR3 loop reads CSASATSGRYAYEQYF. CDR3 in DNA: TGCAGTGCTAGTGCAACTAGCGGACGATACGCCTACGAGCAGTACTTC.